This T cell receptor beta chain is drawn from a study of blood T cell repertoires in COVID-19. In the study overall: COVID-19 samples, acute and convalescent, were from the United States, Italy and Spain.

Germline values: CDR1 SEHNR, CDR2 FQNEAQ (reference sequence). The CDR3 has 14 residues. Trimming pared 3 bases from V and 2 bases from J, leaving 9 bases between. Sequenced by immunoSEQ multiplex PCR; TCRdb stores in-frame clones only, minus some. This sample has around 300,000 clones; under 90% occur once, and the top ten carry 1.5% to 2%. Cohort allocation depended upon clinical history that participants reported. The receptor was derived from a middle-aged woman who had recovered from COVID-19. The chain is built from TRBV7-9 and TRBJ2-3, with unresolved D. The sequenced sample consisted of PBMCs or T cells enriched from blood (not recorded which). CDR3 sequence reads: CASSFLSYTDTQYF. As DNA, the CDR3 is TGTGCCAGCAGCTTCCTCAGTTACACAGATACGCAGTATTTT. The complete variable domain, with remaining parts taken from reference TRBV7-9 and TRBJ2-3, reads DTGVSQNPRHKITKRGQNVTFRCDPISEHNRLYWYRQTLGQGPEFLTYFQNEAQLEKSRLLSDRFSAERPKGSFSTLEIQRTEQGDSAMYLCASSFLSYTDTQYFGPGTRLTVL.